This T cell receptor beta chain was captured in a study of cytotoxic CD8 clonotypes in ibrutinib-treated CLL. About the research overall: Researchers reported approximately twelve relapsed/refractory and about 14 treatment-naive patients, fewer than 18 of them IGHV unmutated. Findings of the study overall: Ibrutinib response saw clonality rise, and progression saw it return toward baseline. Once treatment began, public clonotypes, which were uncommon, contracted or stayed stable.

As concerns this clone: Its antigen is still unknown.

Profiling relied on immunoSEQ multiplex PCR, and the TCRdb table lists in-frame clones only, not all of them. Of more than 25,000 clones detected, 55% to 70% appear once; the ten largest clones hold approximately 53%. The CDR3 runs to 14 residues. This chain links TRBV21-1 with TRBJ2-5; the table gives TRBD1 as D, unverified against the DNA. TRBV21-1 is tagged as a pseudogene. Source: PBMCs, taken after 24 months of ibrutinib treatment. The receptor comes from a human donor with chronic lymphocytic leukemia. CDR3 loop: CASSGTGVQETQYF. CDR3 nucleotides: TGTGCCAGCAGCGGGACAGGGGTACAAGAGACCCAGTACTTC.